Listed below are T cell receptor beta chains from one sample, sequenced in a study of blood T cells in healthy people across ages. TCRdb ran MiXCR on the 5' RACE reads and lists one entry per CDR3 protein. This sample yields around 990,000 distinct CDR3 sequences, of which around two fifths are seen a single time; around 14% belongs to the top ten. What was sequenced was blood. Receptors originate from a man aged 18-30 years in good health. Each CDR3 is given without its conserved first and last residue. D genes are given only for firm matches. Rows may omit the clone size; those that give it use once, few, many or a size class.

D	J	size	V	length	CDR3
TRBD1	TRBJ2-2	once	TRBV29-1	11	SAATGAGGELF
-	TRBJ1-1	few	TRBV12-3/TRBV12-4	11	ASGNGVGTEAF
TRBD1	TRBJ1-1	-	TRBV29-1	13	SVELTGGGNTEAF
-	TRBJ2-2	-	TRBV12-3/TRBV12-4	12	ASSPSSGTGELF
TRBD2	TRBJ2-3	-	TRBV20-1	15	SASPGLAGGFTDTQY
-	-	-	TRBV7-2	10	ASSFMGNEQY
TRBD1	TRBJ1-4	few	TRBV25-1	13	ASSLPTGANEKLF
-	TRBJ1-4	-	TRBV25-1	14	ASSEYRRGRREKLF
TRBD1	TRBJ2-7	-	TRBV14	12	ASSHMTGYYEQY
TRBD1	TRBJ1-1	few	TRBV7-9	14	ASSHRGDRVKTEAF
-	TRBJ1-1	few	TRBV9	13	ASSPTQVEGTEAF
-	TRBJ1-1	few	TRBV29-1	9	SVPTNTEAF
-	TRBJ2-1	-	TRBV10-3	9	ATGGGNEQF
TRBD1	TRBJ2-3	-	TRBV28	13	ASTSGTGRADTQY
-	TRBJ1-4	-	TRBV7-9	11	ASSLDSREKLF
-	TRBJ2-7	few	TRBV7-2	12	ASSFQRQAYEQY
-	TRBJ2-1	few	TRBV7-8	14	ASSLASAATYNEQF
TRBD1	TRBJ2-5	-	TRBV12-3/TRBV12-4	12	ASSRTGEWETQY
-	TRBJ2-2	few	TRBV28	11	AIPDPNTGELF
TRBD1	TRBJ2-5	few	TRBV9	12	ASSVEGQGNEQY
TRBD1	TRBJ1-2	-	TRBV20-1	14	SARFSTGGGDYGYT
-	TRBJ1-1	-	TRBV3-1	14	ASSQEFATWNTEAF
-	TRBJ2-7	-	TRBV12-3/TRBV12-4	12	ASSRTGTSYEQY
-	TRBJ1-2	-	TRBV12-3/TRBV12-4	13	ASRGKAGHFYGYT
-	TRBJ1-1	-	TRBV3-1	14	ASSQVLLGPNTEAF